The next 17 T cell receptor beta chains were all read from a single sample in a study of shared T cell receptors in the human thymus. Data came from immunoSEQ multiplex PCR; TCRdb stores just in-frame clones and leaves some out. The sample carries 550,000 to 800,000 clones, 70% to 90% recorded once. These data were likewise used in another study, on human thymus T cells.

The sequenced sample consisted of thymocytes. The receptors come from a girl less than two years old with a congenital heart defect.

This chain connects TRBV5-1 to TRBJ2-5, with TRBD2 identical over 7 bases. V gave up 1 base and J gave up 2 bases; unmatched junction bases: 8. Looked up from germline, CDR1 is SGHRS and CDR2 is YFSETQ. The CDR3 consists of 16 residues. CDR3 nucleotide sequence: TGCGCCAGCAGCTTGTCTCCAGCGGGGTGGCAAGAGACCCAGTACTTC. It is translated as CASSLSPAGWQETQYF.

This clone has just one count. The chain recombines TRBV15 with TRBJ1-1; possible D gene TRBD1, 6 bases. Germline values: CDR1 LNHNV, CDR2 YYDKDF (reference sequence). With 0 bases removed from V and 10 bases from J, the gap between germline ends came to 18 bases. This CDR3 spans 15 amino acids. The CDR3 loop reads CATSRELFDRTGAFF. CDR3 bases: TGTGCCACCAGCAGAGAACTATTCGACAGGACGGGAGCTTTCTTT.

The V call is TRBV7-9, the J call TRBJ1-4; D unresolved. Trimming shortened V by 5 bases and J by 0 bases, and 10 bases separated the two germline ends. CDR1 is SEHNR and CDR2 is FQNEAQ in the germline V gene (reference sequence). The CDR3 contains 15 residues. In DNA form, the CDR3 reads TGTGCCAGCAGCCCCGCGGAGGCAACTAATGAAAAACTGTTTTTT. It is translated as CASSPAEATNEKLFF.

This sequence joins TRBV4-1 and TRBJ2-7, with 7 positions matching TRBD1. The CDR3 is 14 amino acids. CDR1 MGHRA and CDR2 YSYEKL come from the germline V gene. The junction had 6 bases not matched to a gene; V was cut back by 4 bases and J by 3 bases. The CDR3 loop is CASSPDRAYYEQYF. In DNA form, the CDR3 reads TGCGCCAGCAGCCCCGACAGGGCGTACTACGAGCAGTACTTC.

This clone was recorded only once. The V and J genes are TRBV7-2 and TRBJ1-6; 8 positions agree with TRBD1. The CDR3 spans 17 residues. Germline CDR1 SGHTA, CDR2 FQGNSA. With 4 bases clipped from V and 7 bases from J, the junction kept 12 bases outside the gene matches. CDR3 residues: CASSSRTGGRSNSPLHF. The CDR3 DNA follows: TGTGCCAGCAGCTCCCGAACAGGGGGAAGATCCAATTCACCCCTCCACTTT.

The genes are TRBV5-1 and TRBJ2-2, with a possible D match to TRBD1 (6 bases). Germline V gene lookup returns CDR1 SGHRS and CDR2 YFSETQ. Trimming took off 1 base at V and 4 bases at J, with 20 bases between the two ends. There are 18 residues in the CDR3. This CDR3 reads CASSLLQGREGRTGELFF. CDR3 bases: TGCGCCAGCAGCTTGCTACAGGGAAGGGAAGGACGCACCGGGGAGCTGTTTTTT.

This clone was counted only a few times. The genes are TRBV29-1 and TRBJ2-7; 10 nucleotides agree with TRBD1. Germline CDR1 and CDR2: SQVTM and ANQGSEA. The CDR3 runs to 14 residues. The junction had 6 bases not matched to a gene; V was cut back by 7 bases and J by 0 bases. CDR3 sequence (DNA): TGCAGCGCCCTGGACAGGGGGGACTCCTACGAGCAGTACTTC. This translates into CSALDRGDSYEQYF.

The gene calls are TRBV6-5 and TRBJ2-7; D gene unclear. There are 13 residues in the CDR3. The germline V gene has CDR1 MNHEY and CDR2 SVGAGI. Trimming cost V 5 bases and J 7 bases, with 15 bases left between them. DNA of the CDR3: TGTGCCAGCAGTACCCAGGCCCCCAAGGAGCAGTACTTC. This encodes CASSTQAPKEQYF.

The rearrangement links TRBV19 to TRBJ1-1; D unclear. V was pared by 5 bases and J by 0 bases, with 19 bases between. This CDR3 region has 17 residues. Looked up from germline, CDR1 is LNHDA and CDR2 is SQIVND (reference sequence). The DNA of the CDR3 is TGTGCCAGTAGTTCTTTGGAGGTCCGACACATGAACACTGAAGCTTTCTTT. Residues: CASSSLEVRHMNTEAFF.

The sample holds one count of this clone. V is TRBV11-2 and J is TRBJ2-3; 9 nucleotides agree with TRBD1. Germline CDR1 reads SGHAT; CDR2 reads FQNNGV. Trimming cost V 1 base and J 7 bases; bases outside gene matches: 18. This CDR3 contains 19 residues. CDR3: CASSLVGTGWQLRVYTQYF. CDR3 coding DNA: TGTGCCAGCAGCTTAGTGGGGACAGGGTGGCAGCTACGGGTGTATACGCAGTATTTT.

The chain uses TRBV28 and TRBJ2-1; D may be TRBD2 (6 bases). This CDR3 region has 16 residues. Germline V gives CDR1 MDHEN, CDR2 SYDVKM. V was shortened by 5 bases and J by 8 bases, with 22 bases between the two germline ends. In nucleotides, the CDR3 is TGTGCCAGCAGTCCCATCGGGGGAGCTAGGGGTGATGAGCAGTTCTTC. It codes for CASSPIGGARGDEQFF.

The chain uses TRBV9 and TRBJ1-2; 10 bases agree with TRBD1. This CDR3 comprises 20 residues. The germline gives CDR1 SGDLS, CDR2 YYNGEE. Losses at the gene ends were 5 bases for V and 0 bases for J; bases not matched to a gene: 19. The CDR3: CASRAGPGTGEWDPNYGYTF. CDR3 sequence (DNA): TGTGCCAGCAGGGCCGGTCCCGGGACAGGGGAATGGGATCCTAACTATGGCTACACCTTC.

A single count supports this clone. The V gene is TRBV27, the J gene TRBJ1-3, with TRBD1 identical over 7 bases. With V trimmed by 8 bases and J by 3 bases, 10 bases remained unmatched. Germline assignment: CDR1 MNHEY and CDR2 SMNVEV (reference sequence). CDR3 length: 15 amino acids. CDR3 sequence (DNA): TGTGCCAGCTTGACAGGGTGGAGCGGTGGAAACACCATATATTTT. Translation gives CASLTGWSGGNTIYF.

The table lists this clone with a count of one. V usage is TRBV21-1 and J usage is TRBJ2-7; the table calls TRBD1, which could not be checked here. TRBV21-1 is a pseudogene locus. The CDR3 contains 15 residues. In DNA form, the CDR3 reads TGTGCCAGCACCCTAGGACAGGGGGTATTATACGAGCAGTACTTC. Its translation is CASTLGQGVLYEQYF.

The chain recombines TRBV27 with TRBJ2-3, with a weak D call TRBD2 (5 bases). CDR3 length: 16 residues. Trimming left V 6 bases short and J 6 bases short, with 22 bases between. CDR1 and CDR2 from the germline V gene are MNHEY and SMNVEV (reference sequence). The CDR3 spells CASSPLDYPPRDTQYF. In nucleotides, the CDR3 is TGTGCCAGCAGCCCACTCGACTATCCTCCAAGGGATACGCAGTATTTT.

The V and J genes are TRBV7-9 and TRBJ2-5, with D unresolved. The CDR3 runs 18 residues. The V and J ends lost 0 bases and 3 bases respectively, with 20 bases between them. The germline gives CDR1 SEHNR, CDR2 FQNEAQ (reference sequence). CDR3 sequence (DNA): TGTGCCAGCAGCTTAGCGCTAAGGTACCTAGGCCAAAAAGAGACCCAGTACTTC. The encoded protein is CASSLALRYLGQKETQYF.

The chain joins TRBV5-4 to TRBJ2-3, with 11 bases that match TRBD2. CDR1 and CDR2 from the germline V gene are SGHNT and YYREEE (reference sequence). The V segment lost 0 bases and the J segment 2 bases; nucleotides outside the gene matches: 5. CDR3 size: 17 residues. As DNA, the CDR3 is TGTGCCAGCAGCTTGGAGGAACTAGCGGGGGCCACAGATACGCAGTATTTT. Protein product: CASSLEELAGATDTQYF.